The sequence of this T cell receptor beta chain was determined in a study of identical twins. CDR1 is MNHNS, CDR2 SASEGT, per germline. Losses at the gene ends were 6 bases for V and 5 bases for J; bases not matched to a gene: 9. This CDR3 has 14 residues. A single record per CDR3 protein comes from TCRdb applying MiXCR to the 5' RACE reads. The profile shows fewer than 500,000 distinct CDR3 sequences, more than 20% of them singletons. This clonotype turned up a few times. The sample was also reused in another study, on T cells expressing NK-cell markers.

The sequenced material came from CD4+ T cells sorted from blood. The sequence derives from a young woman in good health. The chain carries TRBV6-1 and TRBJ1-2; 7 bases line up with TRBD1. CDR3 coding DNA: TGTGCCAGCAGGCTGACAGGGCAAAATTATGGCTACACCTTC. As protein: CASRLTGQNYGYTF.